This T cell receptor (beta chain) comes out of a study of blood T cell repertoires in COVID-19. Study background: Sites in the United States, Italy and Spain provided acute and convalescent COVID-19 samples. Sources were T cells, B-cell-depleted T cells, or PBMCs; the material itself was cDNA or gDNA.

V lost 5 bases, J lost 1 base, and 15 bases stayed unmatched. The CDR3 is 21 amino acids. From germline, CDR1 is PRHDT and CDR2 FYEKMQ (reference sequence). Source study methods: Amplification of reference gene primers provided the estimated nucleated cell counts. Profiled with immunoSEQ multiplex PCR; TCRdb holds only in-frame clones, not every one. D and trimming were read from the DNA, whereas the V and J calls and clone size are those reported in that table. The sample holds 130,000 to 150,000 clones; 80% to 90% are singletons and the top ten take more than 7%. This TCR came from a human donor with acute or convalescent COVID-19. The donor label of this sample is uncertain. The chain has TRBV13 and TRBJ2-3; 16 bases line up with TRBD2. The sample was peripheral blood. The CDR3 region is CASSPGTSGGDDDWGTDTQYF. CDR3 DNA: TGTGCCAGCAGCCCCGGGACTAGCGGGGGGGATGACGATTGGGGCACAGATACGCAGTATTTT.